This TCR beta chain comes out of a study of T cell repertoires in ileal Crohn's disease. Across the whole study: Operated complications were stricturing disease (roughly 61%) and penetrating disease (39%).

The CDR3 has 15 residues. Measured with immunoSEQ multiplex PCR; TCRdb has only the in-frame clones, and not every one. The data show about 5,300 clones, about 77% seen once. Time point meaning: neoterminal ileum biopsy at postoperative endoscopy, about 6 months after surgery. Notes on the study in general: Active smokers at surgery had more clonal expansions than non-smokers. Compared with CD4 T cells, sorted CD8 cells carried more expanded clones.

As concerns this clone: What it recognizes is unknown.

Source material: ileal tissue. The rearrangement joins TRBV21-1 to TRBJ1-3. TRBV21-1 is given as a pseudogene. The TCR comes from an adult with Crohn's disease. CDR3 in DNA: TGTGCCAGCAGCAGAACCGTAAGCGCTGGAAACACCATATATTTT. Translating gives CASSRTVSAGNTIYF.